The 24 T cell receptor beta chains below come from one sample, sequenced in a study of post-analysis software for immune sequencing data. The study's findings and limits: TRBV5-6, TRBV5-1 and TRBV20-1 were among roughly five TRBV segments more frequent in patients than controls.

The antigens for these receptors are not known. The library was made from cDNA and included unique molecular identifiers. One entry per CDR3 protein, called by TCRdb with MiXCR from the PCR reads. The sample lists about 260,000 distinct CDR3 sequences, 35% to 40% occurring once. The sequencing sample was made of blood. Source of these receptors: a girl aged 5-17 years with multiple sclerosis.

This clonotype was detected only a few times. This clone may be a read error of a much larger clone one base away. The rearrangement joins TRBV29-1 to TRBJ1-1; the D gene is possibly TRBD1 (6 bases). The CDR3 contains 13 residues. Germline assignment: CDR1 SQVTM and CDR2 ANQGSEA. CDR3 bases: TGCAGCGTTGAACAGGGGATGAACGCTGAAGCTTTCTTT. Translated, it gives CSVEQGMNAEAFF. Full variable domain (remainder filled in from reference TRBV29-1 and TRBJ1-1): SAVISQKPSRDICQRGTSLTIQCQVDSQVTMMFWYRQQPGQSLTLIATANQGSEATYESGFVIDKFPISRPNLTFSTLTVSNMSPEDSSIYLCSVEQGMNAEAFFGQGTRLTVV.

This clonotype was counted many times. The CDR3 DNA sequence: TGTGCCAGCTCCCGGGGTGGGGGACAATGGGAGCAGTTCTTC. Encoded protein: CASSRGGGQWEQFF. The chain carries TRBV19 and TRBJ2-1; D possibly corresponds to TRBD1 (6 bases). Germline V gives CDR1 LNHDA, CDR2 SQIVND (reference sequence). This CDR3 is built from 14 residues. Trimming pared 9 bases from V and 10 bases from J, leaving 22 bases between.

This clonotype was detected a few times. This chain connects TRBV7-9 to TRBJ1-6; a weak D match, TRBD1 (5 bases). The CDR3 totals 17 residues. Between the trimmed V and J ends, which lost 6 bases and 1 base, there was a span of 16 bases. Germline V CDR1 and CDR2: SEHNR, FQNEAQ (reference sequence). Here the CDR3 reads CASRPGIVESYNSPLHF. CDR3 bases: TGTGCCAGCAGGCCAGGGATTGTGGAGTCCTATAATTCACCCCTCCACTTT.

The chain is built from TRBV5-6 and TRBJ2-7; 8 positions match TRBD2. Trimming cost V 2 bases and J 0 bases; bases outside gene matches: 4. This CDR3 has 15 amino acids. The germline V gene has CDR1 SGHDT and CDR2 YYEEEE. The CDR3 sequence is CASSLLSGTSYEQYF. In nucleotides, the CDR3 is TGTGCCAGCAGCTTACTTAGCGGGACCTCCTACGAGCAGTACTTC.

The chain couples TRBV5-1 to TRBJ1-1; D is perhaps TRBD1 (6 bases). CDR3 size: 12 residues. The V gene lost 4 bases and the J gene lost 8 bases, with 12 bases spanning the gap. Germline CDR1 reads SGHRS; CDR2 reads YFSETQ. As DNA, the CDR3 is TGCGCCAGCAGCACCGGTGGACAGGAAGCTTTCTTT. Protein sequence: CASSTGGQEAFF.

This clonotype has ten or more counts. The chain combines TRBV6-4 with TRBJ2-1; 7 nucleotides align to TRBD1. Germline V gene sequence: CDR1 MRHNA, CDR2 SNTAGT. The CDR3 runs 14 residues. V was pared by 5 bases and J by 5 bases, with 6 bases of the junction left unmatched. The DNA for the CDR3 is TGTGCCAGCAGTACCGGGGACAGCCACAATGAGCAGTTCTTC. This codes for CASSTGDSHNEQFF.

The gene calls are TRBV18 and TRBJ2-1; no reliable D call. Deletions cut 4 bases from V and 4 bases from J, with 8 bases between. The CDR3 runs 13 residues. The germline V gene encodes CDR1 KGHSH and CDR2 LQKENI. The CDR3 protein is CASSQISYNEQFF. CDR3 nucleotide sequence: TGTGCCAGCTCACAAATTTCATACAATGAGCAGTTCTTC.

V and J are TRBV12-3 or TRBV12-4 and TRBJ1-5, with TRBD1 as a possible D gene (6 bases). V dropped 6 bases and J dropped 15 bases, with 15 bases sitting between them. This CDR3 contains 11 residues. The CDR3 loop is CASSWGGAPHF. CDR3 coding DNA: TGTGCCAGCAGCTGGGGGGGGGCACCGCATTTT.

The gene calls are TRBV5-1 and TRBJ2-1; TRBD2 aligns across 15 bases. This CDR3 is built from 17 residues. The trim removed 2 bases at V and 9 bases at J, leaving 9 bases unmatched. From germline, CDR1 is SGHRS and CDR2 YFSETQ. The CDR3 spells CASSFEQGLAGGSEQFF. CDR3 DNA sequence: TGCGCCAGCAGCTTTGAGCAGGGACTAGCGGGAGGTAGTGAGCAGTTCTTC.

Worth noting for this clonotype: A single base separates this from a much larger clone, so it may be a read error. This chain uses TRBV15 with TRBJ2-1; 8 bases align to TRBD2. CDR1 LNHNV and CDR2 YYDKDF come from the germline V gene (reference sequence). This CDR3 spans 15 amino acids. V lost 0 bases to trimming and J lost 13 bases; unmatched junction nucleotides: 11. The CDR3 DNA is TGTGCCACCAGCAGAGAAAGCGGGAGAGAAGAGACCCAGTTCTTC. It translates to CATSRESGREETQFF. Supplemented by reference TRBV15 and TRBJ2-1, the full variable domain reads DAMVIQNPRYQVTQFGKPVTLSCSQTLNHNVMYWYQQKSSQAPKLLFHYYDKDFNNEADTPDNFQSRRPNTSFCFLDIRSPGLGDTAMYLCATSRESGREETQFFGPGTRLTVL.

This clonotype was detected ten times or more. The chain combines TRBV6-5 with TRBJ2-1; possibly TRBD2 for D (6 bases). This CDR3 is built from 11 residues. Trimming took off 6 bases at V and 13 bases at J, with 13 bases between the two ends. Germline lookup yields CDR1 MNHEY and CDR2 SVGAGI. The CDR3 spells CASRGGRLQFF. CDR3 nucleotide sequence: TGTGCCAGCAGGGGAGGACGGTTACAGTTCTTC.

In this sample, this clonotype turned up many times. This chain uses TRBV5-1 with TRBJ2-3; D remains ambiguous. Trimming shortened V by 1 base and J by 4 bases, and 4 bases separated the two germline ends. In germline, CDR1 is SGHRS, CDR2 YFSETQ. This CDR3 spans 12 amino acids. The CDR3 spells CASSLTADTQYF. CDR3 nucleotide sequence: TGCGCCAGCAGCTTGACTGCAGATACGCAGTATTTT.

Ten or more counts support this clonotype. For the CDR3, the DNA is TGTGCCAGCAGCTTACTAGCGGGGGTTATACGGCAGTTCTTC. Its translation is CASSLLAGVIRQFF. This chain links TRBV5-6 with TRBJ2-1; TRBD2 agrees at 11 bases. Germline V lookup: CDR1 SGHDT, CDR2 YYEEEE. V lost 2 bases, J lost 12 bases, and 7 bases stayed unmatched. CDR3 length equals 14 residues.

Of note for this clonotype: This may arise from a read error, as a much more abundant clone is one base away. The J gene is TRBJ2-7, the V gene TRBV5-1; D may be TRBD2 (5 bases). Looked up from germline, CDR1 is SGHRS and CDR2 is YFSETQ. CDR3 size: 14 residues. Trimming took 6 bases from V and 6 from J, leaving 19 bases between them. CDR3 sequence reads: CASNIGGAGSEQYF. In DNA, the CDR3 is TGCGCCAGCAACATTGGAGGAGCAGGTTCCGAGCAGTACTTC.

This clonotype was detected only a few times. V gene TRBV5-1 combines with J gene TRBJ1-2; TRBD1 is a possible D gene (6 bases). With 4 bases removed from V and 3 bases from J, the gap between germline ends came to 19 bases. In germline, CDR1 is SGHRS, CDR2 YFSETQ. The CDR3 runs to 16 residues. The CDR3 loop is CASSPPRGSVHYGYTF. CDR3 sequence (DNA): TGCGCCAGCAGCCCTCCTAGGGGGAGTGTTCACTATGGCTACACCTTC.

Of note for this clonotype: A much larger clone lies one base from this, so it may be a read error. The chain has TRBV3-1 and TRBJ2-1, with 13 bases matching TRBD2. The J call may be mistaken, given a closer DNA end match to TRBJ2-7. CDR1 LGHDT and CDR2 YNNKEL come from the germline V gene (reference sequence). This CDR3 comprises 16 residues. The CDR3 DNA is TGTGCCAGCAGCCAGACTAGCGGGAGGTTCTACAATGAGCAGTACTTC. Encoded protein: CASSQTSGRFYNEQYF.

This CDR3 reads CSVGPLFAGGPEGGELFF. The CDR3 DNA reads as TGCAGCGTTGGCCCGTTGTTCGCGGGAGGGCCCGAGGGCGGGGAGCTGTTTTTT. The chain is built from TRBV29-1 and TRBJ2-2; 9 bases match TRBD2. The germline CDR1 and CDR2 sequences are SQVTM and ANQGSEA. V shed 4 bases and J 7 bases; nucleotides not matched to a gene: 19. This CDR3 contains 18 residues.

At least ten counts were recorded for this clonotype. The chain recombines TRBV7-6 with TRBJ2-3, with D uncertain. V was cut by 1 base and J by 4 bases, with 9 bases left in between. There are 14 residues in the CDR3. Germline V gives CDR1 SGHVS, CDR2 FNYEAQ. CDR3 loop: CASSLESYPDTQYF. In DNA form, the CDR3 reads TGTGCCAGCAGCTTAGAAAGCTACCCAGATACGCAGTATTTT.

This sequence joins TRBV5-1 and TRBJ1-1, with D unclear. The CDR3 contains 16 residues. Germline V lookup: CDR1 SGHRS, CDR2 YFSETQ. V was trimmed by 4 bases and J by 1 base, leaving 17 bases between them. The CDR3 region has the DNA TGCGCCAGCAGCCCTCGATGGGCGGGGAGGAACACTGAAGCTTTCTTT. This encodes CASSPRWAGRNTEAFF.

The genes are TRBV29-1 and TRBJ2-1; unclear D gene. This CDR3 contains 14 residues. V lost 3 bases to trimming and J lost 3 bases, with 12 bases between them. Germline V CDR1 and CDR2: SQVTM, ANQGSEA. In DNA, the CDR3 is TGCAGCGTTGAGCACTACGGCGGCTACAATGAGCAGTTCTTC. Protein product: CSVEHYGGYNEQFF.

This clonotype was counted only a few times. The genes are TRBV18 and TRBJ1-6, with 10 nucleotides matching TRBD1. V gave up 6 bases and J gave up 10 bases; unmatched junction bases: 6. The CDR3 covers 14 residues. The germline gives CDR1 KGHSH, CDR2 LQKENI. In DNA form, the CDR3 reads TGTGCCAGCTCCGCCGGGACAGGGGCATCACCCCTCCACTTT. Translated, it gives CASSAGTGASPLHF.

This clonotype was observed a handful of times. The V call is TRBV14, the J call TRBJ1-2; D is uncertain. The ends were cut back, 4 bases at V and 8 bases at J, with 17 bases in the middle. Germline loops: CDR1 SGHDN, CDR2 FVKESK. The CDR3 extends over 14 amino acids. CDR3 in DNA: TGTGCCAGCAGCCCGGAGAGGGAGATGAGGGGCTACACCTTC. Protein sequence: CASSPEREMRGYTF.

This clonotype was detected many times. The rearrangement joins TRBV7-2 to TRBJ2-1; D possibly matches TRBD1 or TRBD2 (5 bases each). Germline V lookup: CDR1 SGHTA, CDR2 FQGNSA. The V and J ends lost 2 bases and 7 bases respectively, with 12 bases between them. This CDR3 spans 14 amino acids. For the CDR3, the DNA is TGTGCCAGCAGCTTACGGCAGGGACGAAATGAGCAGTTCTTC. Encoded protein: CASSLRQGRNEQFF.

As for this clonotype: A read error may be the cause here, since a much bigger clone is one base away. The chain couples TRBV12-3 or TRBV12-4 to TRBJ2-7; D is undetermined. The CDR3 covers 12 residues. Trimming removed 5 bases from V and 8 bases from J, with 13 bases in between. The CDR3, as DNA: TGTGCCAGCAGTCTGGACCCTGGCAAGCAGTACTTC. Amino acids: CASSLDPGKQYF.